The present TCR beta chain was sequenced within a study of blood T cell repertoires in COVID-19. Study overall: Sites across the United States, Italy and Spain contributed samples from acute and convalescent COVID-19. T cells, B-cell-depleted T cells, or PBMCs supplied cDNA or gDNA.

This clone came up once. Germline CDR1 and CDR2: SGDLS and YYNGEE. Trimming took 0 bases from V and 1 from J, leaving 11 bases between them. This CDR3 region has 16 residues. As originally analysed: It was from reference gene primer amplification that nucleated cell counts were estimated. Data came from immunoSEQ multiplex PCR; TCRdb stores just in-frame clones and leaves some out. V, J and clone size are those of that table, while D and trimming were read from the DNA. The data show just over 30,000 clones, around 92% seen once. The V call is TRBV9, the J call TRBJ1-3; D perhaps matches TRBD1 (6 bases). The origin of this receptor is a woman aged 40 to 50 with active or convalescent COVID-19. Sequences were obtained from peripheral blood. This chain's CDR3 is CASSVDTGSSGNTIYF. CDR3 DNA: TGTGCCAGCAGCGTAGATACAGGGTCGTCTGGAAACACCATATATTTT. The variable domain in full, with the rest retrieved from reference TRBV9 and TRBJ1-3, is DSGVTQTPKHLITATGQRVTLRCSPRSGDLSVYWYQQSLDQGLQFLIQYYNGEERAKGNILERFSAQQFPDLHSELNLSSLELGDSALYFCASSVDTGSSGNTIYFGEGSWLTVV.